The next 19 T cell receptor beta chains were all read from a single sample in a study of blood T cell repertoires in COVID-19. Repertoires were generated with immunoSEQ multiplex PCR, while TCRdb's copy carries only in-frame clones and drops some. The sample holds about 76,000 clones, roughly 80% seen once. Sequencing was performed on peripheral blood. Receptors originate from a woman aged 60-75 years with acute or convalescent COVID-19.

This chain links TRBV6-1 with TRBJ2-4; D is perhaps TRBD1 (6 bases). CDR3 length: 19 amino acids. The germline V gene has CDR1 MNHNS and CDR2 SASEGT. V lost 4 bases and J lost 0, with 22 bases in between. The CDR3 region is CASSATPPKGVLAKNIQYF. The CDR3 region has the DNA TGTGCCAGCAGTGCGACTCCCCCGAAGGGGGTCTTAGCCAAAAACATTCAGTACTTC.

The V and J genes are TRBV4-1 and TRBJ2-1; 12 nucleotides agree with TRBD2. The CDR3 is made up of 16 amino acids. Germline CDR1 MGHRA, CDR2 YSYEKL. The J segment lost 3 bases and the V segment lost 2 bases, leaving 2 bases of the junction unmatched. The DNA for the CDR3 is TGCGCCAGCAGCCAACTGACTAGCGGGAGCTACAATGAGCAGTTCTTC. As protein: CASSQLTSGSYNEQFF.

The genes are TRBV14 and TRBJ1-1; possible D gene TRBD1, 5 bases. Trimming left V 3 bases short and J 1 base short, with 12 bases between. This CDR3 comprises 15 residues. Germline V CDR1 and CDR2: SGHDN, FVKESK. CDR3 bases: TGTGCCAGCAGCCAGTTCGCAGGGAAGAACACTGAAGCTTTCTTT. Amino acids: CASSQFAGKNTEAFF.

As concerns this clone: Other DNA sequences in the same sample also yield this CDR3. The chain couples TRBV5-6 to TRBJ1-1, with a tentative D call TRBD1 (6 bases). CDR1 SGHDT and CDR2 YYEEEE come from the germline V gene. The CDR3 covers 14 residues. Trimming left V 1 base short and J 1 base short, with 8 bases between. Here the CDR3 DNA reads TGTGCCAGCAGCTTGCCAGGGGAGAACACTGAAGCTTTCTTT. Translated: CASSLPGENTEAFF. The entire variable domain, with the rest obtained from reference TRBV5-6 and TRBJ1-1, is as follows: DAGVTQSPTHLIKTRGQQVTLRCSPKSGHDTVSWYQQALGQGPQFIFQYYEEEERQRGNFPDRFSGHQFPNYSSELNVNALLLGDSALYLCASSLPGENTEAFFGQGTRLTVV.

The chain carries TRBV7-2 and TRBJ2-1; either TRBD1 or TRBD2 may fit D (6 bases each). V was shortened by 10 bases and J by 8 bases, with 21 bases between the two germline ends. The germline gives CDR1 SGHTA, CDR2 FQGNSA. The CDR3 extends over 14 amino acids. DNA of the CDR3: TGTGCCATCAGGGGAGGTAAGGGCGGCGATGAGCAGTTCTTC. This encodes CAIRGGKGGDEQFF.

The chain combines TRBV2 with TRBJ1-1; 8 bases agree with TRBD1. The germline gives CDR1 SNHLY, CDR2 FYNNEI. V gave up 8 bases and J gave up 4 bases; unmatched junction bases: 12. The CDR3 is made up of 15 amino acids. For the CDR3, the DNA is TGTGCCAGCGTTGTGGGCGGACAGGGCCGCACTGAAGCTTTCTTT. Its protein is CASVVGGQGRTEAFF.

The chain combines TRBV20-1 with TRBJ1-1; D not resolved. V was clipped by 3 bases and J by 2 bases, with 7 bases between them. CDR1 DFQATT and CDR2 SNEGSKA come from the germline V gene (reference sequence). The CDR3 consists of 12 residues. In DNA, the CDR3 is TGCAGTGCTAGTCGGAGAAACACTGAAGCTTTCTTT. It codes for CSASRRNTEAFF.

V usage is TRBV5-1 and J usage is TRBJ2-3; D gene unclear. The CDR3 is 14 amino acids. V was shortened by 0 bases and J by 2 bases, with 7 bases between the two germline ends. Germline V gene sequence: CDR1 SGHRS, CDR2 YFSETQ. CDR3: CASSLVQLTDTQYF. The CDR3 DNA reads TGCGCCAGCAGCTTGGTACAGCTCACAGATACGCAGTATTTT.

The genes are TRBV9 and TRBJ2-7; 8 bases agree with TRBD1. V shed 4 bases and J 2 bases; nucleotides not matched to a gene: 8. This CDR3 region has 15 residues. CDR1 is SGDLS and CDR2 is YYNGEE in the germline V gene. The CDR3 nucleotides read TGTGCCAGCAGCTCATCCGGGACAGGAGCCTACGAGCAGTACTTC. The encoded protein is CASSSSGTGAYEQYF.

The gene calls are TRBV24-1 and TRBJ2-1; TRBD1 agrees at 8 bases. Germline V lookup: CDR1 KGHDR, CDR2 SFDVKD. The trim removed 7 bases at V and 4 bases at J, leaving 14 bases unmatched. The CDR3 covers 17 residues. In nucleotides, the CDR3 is TGTGCCACCAGCCACTCCGGGACAGGATCGTTTTACAATGAGCAGTTCTTC. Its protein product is CATSHSGTGSFYNEQFF.

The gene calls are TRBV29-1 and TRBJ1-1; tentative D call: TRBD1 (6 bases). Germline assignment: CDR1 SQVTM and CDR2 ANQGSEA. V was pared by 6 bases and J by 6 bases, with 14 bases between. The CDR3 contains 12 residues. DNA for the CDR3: TGCAGCGTCCGACGGGGGGCGGCTGAAGCTTTCTTT. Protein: CSVRRGAAEAFF. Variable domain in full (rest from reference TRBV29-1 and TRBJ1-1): SAVISQKPSRDICQRGTSLTIQCQVDSQVTMMFWYRQQPGQSLTLIATANQGSEATYESGFVIDKFPISRPNLTFSTLTVSNMSPEDSSIYLCSVRRGAAEAFFGQGTRLTVV.

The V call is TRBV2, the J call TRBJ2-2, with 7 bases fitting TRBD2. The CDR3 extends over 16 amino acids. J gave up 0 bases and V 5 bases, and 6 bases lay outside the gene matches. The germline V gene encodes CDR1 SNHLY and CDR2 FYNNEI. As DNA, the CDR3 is TGTGCCAGCAGTACTCCTAGCGGAGCGAACACCGGGGAGCTGTTTTTT. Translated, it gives CASSTPSGANTGELFF.

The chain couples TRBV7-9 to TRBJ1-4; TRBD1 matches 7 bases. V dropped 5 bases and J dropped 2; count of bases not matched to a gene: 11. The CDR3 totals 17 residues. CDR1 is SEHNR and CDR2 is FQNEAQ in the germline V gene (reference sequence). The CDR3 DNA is TGTGCCAGCAGCCCCAGATCCTTCAGGGGGACTAATGAAAAACTGTTTTTT. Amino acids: CASSPRSFRGTNEKLFF.

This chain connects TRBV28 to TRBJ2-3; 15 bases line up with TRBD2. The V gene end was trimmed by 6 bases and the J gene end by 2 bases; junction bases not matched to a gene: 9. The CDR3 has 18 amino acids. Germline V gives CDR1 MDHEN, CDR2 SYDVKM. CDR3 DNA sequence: TGTGCCAGCAGCAGGGGACTAGCGGGGGGCCGGAACACAGATACGCAGTATTTT. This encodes CASSRGLAGGRNTDTQYF.

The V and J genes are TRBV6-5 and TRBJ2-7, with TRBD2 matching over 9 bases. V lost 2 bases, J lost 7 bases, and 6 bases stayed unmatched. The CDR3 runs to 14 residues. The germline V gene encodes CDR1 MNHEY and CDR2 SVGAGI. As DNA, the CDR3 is TGTGCCAGCAGTTACCCGCGGGGGGGCGGTGAGCAGTACTTC. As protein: CASSYPRGGGEQYF.

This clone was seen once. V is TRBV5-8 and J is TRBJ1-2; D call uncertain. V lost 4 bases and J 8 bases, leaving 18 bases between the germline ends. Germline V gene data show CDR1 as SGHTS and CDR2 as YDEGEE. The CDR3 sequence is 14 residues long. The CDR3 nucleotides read TGTGCCAGCAGCCCGGGGAGGGTTCCCTCGGGCTACACCTTC. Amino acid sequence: CASSPGRVPSGYTF.

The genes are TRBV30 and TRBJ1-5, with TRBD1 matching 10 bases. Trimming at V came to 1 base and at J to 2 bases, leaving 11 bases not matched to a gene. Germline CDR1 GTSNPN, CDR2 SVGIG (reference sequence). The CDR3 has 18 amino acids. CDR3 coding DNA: TGTGCCTGGAGTGCTAATTCCGGGACAGGGGTTCGCAATCAGCCCCAGCATTTT. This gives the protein CAWSANSGTGVRNQPQHF. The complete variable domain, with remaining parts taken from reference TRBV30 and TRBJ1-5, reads SQTIHQWPATLVQPVGSPLSLECTVEGTSNPNLYWYRQAAGRGLQLLFYSVGIGQISSEVPQNLSASRPQDRQFILSSKKLLLSDSGFYLCAWSANSGTGVRNQPQHFGDGTRLSIL.

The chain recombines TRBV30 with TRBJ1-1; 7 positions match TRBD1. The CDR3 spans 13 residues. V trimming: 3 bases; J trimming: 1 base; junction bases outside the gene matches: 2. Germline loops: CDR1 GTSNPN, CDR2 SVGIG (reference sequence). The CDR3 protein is CAWSGTANTEAFF. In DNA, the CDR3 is TGTGCCTGGAGCGGGACAGCGAACACTGAAGCTTTCTTT.

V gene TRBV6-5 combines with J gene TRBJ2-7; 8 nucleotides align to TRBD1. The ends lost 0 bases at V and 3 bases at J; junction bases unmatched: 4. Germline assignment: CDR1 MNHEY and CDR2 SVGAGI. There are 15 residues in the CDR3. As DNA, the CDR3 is TGTGCCAGCAGTTACTCATACAGGGGGATCTACGAGCAGTACGTC. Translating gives CASSYSYRGIYEQYV.